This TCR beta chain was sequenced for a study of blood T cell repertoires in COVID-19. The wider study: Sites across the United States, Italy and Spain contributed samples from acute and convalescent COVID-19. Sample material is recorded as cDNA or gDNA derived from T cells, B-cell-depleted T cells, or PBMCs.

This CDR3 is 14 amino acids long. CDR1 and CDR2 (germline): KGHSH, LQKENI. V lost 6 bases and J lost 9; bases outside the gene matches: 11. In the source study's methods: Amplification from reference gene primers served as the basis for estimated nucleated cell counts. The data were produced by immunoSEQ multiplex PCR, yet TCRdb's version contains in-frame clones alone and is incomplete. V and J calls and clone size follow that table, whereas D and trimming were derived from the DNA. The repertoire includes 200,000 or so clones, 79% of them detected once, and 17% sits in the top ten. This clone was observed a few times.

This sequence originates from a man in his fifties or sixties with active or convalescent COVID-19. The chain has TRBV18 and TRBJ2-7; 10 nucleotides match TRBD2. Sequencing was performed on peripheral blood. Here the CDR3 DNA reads TGTGCCAGCTCTCAGCGGGAGGGCCAAGTCCCGCAGTACTTC. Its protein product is CASSQREGQVPQYF.